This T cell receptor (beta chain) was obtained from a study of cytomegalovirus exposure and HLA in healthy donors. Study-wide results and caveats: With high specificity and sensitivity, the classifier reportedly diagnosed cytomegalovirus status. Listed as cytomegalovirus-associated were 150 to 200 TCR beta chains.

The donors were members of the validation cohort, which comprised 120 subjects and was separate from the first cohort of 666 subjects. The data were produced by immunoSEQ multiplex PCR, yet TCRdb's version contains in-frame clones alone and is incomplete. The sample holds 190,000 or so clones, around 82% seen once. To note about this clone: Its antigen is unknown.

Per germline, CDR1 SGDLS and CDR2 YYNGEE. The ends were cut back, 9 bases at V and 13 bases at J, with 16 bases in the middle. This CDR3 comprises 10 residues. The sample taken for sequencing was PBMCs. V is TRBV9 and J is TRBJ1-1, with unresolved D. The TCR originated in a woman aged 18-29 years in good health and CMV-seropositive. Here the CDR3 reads CAIPRVKVFF. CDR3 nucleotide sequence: TGTGCCATCCCGAGGGTAAAGGTTTTCTTT.